These 8 T cell receptor beta chains originate from one sample sequenced in a study of shared clonotypes between healthy human individuals. The assay was immunoSEQ multiplex PCR, and TCRdb's table has in-frame clones only and misses some. This sample yields about 2.4 million clones, of which over 85% are seen a single time; 0.36% belongs to the top ten. Sequencing was performed on naive CD4+ T cells from PBMCs. The subset: CD45RA+ positively selected. All receptors come from a man between 18 and 35 years old in good health. Some clones in this sample may be carry-over from other donors' samples.

The rearrangement joins TRBV7-9 to TRBJ1-5, with 10 bases that match TRBD1. With 0 bases clipped from V and 11 bases from J, the junction kept 7 bases outside the gene matches. Germline V gene lookup returns CDR1 SEHNR and CDR2 FQNEAQ (reference sequence). The CDR3 has 15 residues. The CDR3 here is CASSLAGTGAESQHF. The CDR3 bases are TGTGCCAGCAGCTTAGCGGGGACAGGGGCTGAGTCCCAGCATTTT.

The chain links TRBV18 to TRBJ2-1, with 8 bases that match TRBD1. V lost 3 bases, J lost 4 bases, and 5 bases stayed unmatched. The germline V gene has CDR1 KGHSH and CDR2 LQKENI. The CDR3 loop spans 15 amino acids. CDR3 residues: CASSPERDRYNEQFF. CDR3 bases: TGTGCCAGCTCACCCGAAAGGGACAGGTACAATGAGCAGTTCTTC.

Only one count was recorded for this clone. This chain links TRBV7-2 with TRBJ1-5; 7 nucleotides match TRBD1. CDR1 is SGHTA, CDR2 FQGNSA, per germline. This CDR3 region has 16 residues. With 1 base clipped from V and 9 bases from J, the junction kept 12 bases outside the gene matches. CDR3 in amino acids: CASSLVMGQRPGPQHF. The CDR3 bases are TGTGCCAGCAGCTTAGTCATGGGACAGCGCCCAGGGCCCCAGCATTTT.

Only a few counts were recorded for this clone. Other nucleotide sequences in the sample specify the same CDR3. This CDR3 is CASSSQQGTEAFF. In DNA form, the CDR3 reads TGTGCCAGCAGCTCGCAACAGGGCACTGAAGCTTTCTTT. This chain uses TRBV7-3 with TRBJ1-1; a possible D gene is TRBD1 (6 bases). V was cut by 4 bases and J by 4 bases, with 10 bases left in between. Germline V gene sequence: CDR1 SGHTA, CDR2 FQGTGA. This CDR3 is 13 amino acids long.

J is TRBJ1-1 and V is TRBV7-8; D ambiguous. V was trimmed by 6 bases and J by 3 bases, leaving 14 bases between them. Germline V gives CDR1 SGHVS, CDR2 FQNEAQ. This CDR3 region has 14 residues. CDR3 in amino acids: CASSRTSRDTEAFF. The DNA of the CDR3 is TGTGCCAGCAGTCGAACTTCAAGGGACACTGAAGCTTTCTTT.

The chain recombines TRBV5-5 with TRBJ2-7, with TRBD1 matching over 9 bases. V trimming: 2 bases; J trimming: 6 bases; junction bases outside the gene matches: 9. CDR1 and CDR2 from the germline V gene are SGHKS and YYEKEE (reference sequence). This CDR3 is built from 15 residues. The CDR3 sequence is CASSFRPGQGIEQYF. Here the CDR3 DNA reads TGTGCCAGCAGCTTTAGACCGGGACAGGGTATCGAGCAGTACTTC.

V gene TRBV7-9 combines with J gene TRBJ2-7; D is perhaps TRBD1 (6 bases). V was pared by 5 bases and J by 3 bases, with 20 bases between. The CDR3 consists of 16 residues. The V gene's germline CDR1 is SEHNR and CDR2 FQNEAQ (reference sequence). For the CDR3, the DNA is TGTGCCAGCAGCGGCAATTTAGGGGACATGTTCTACGAGCAGTACTTC. This sequence encodes CASSGNLGDMFYEQYF. Full variable domain (missing parts from reference TRBV7-9 and TRBJ2-7): DTGVSQNPRHKITKRGQNVTFRCDPISEHNRLYWYRQTLGQGPEFLTYFQNEAQLEKSRLLSDRFSAERPKGSFSTLEIQRTEQGDSAMYLCASSGNLGDMFYEQYFGPGTRLTVT.

CDR3 in amino acids: CASSLGSANTEAFF. The CDR3 bases are TGTGCCAGCAGTTTGGGTTCCGCGAACACTGAAGCTTTCTTT. The gene calls are TRBV28 and TRBJ1-1; D not resolved. CDR3 length equals 14 residues. Trimming took 3 bases from V and 1 from J, leaving 9 bases between them. Germline V lookup: CDR1 MDHEN, CDR2 SYDVKM.